The present T cell receptor (beta chain) was sequenced within a study of read filtering for tumor transcriptome and immune sequencing. Trimming shortened V by 3 bases and J by 2 bases, and 6 bases separated the two germline ends. The CDR3 runs 13 residues. Per the germline V gene, CDR1 is SEHNR and CDR2 is FQNEAQ (reference sequence). This library used approximately 390 ng RNA and molecular barcoded adaptors spanning alpha/delta and beta/gamma chains. Each CDR3 protein gets one entry after TCRdb re-called the reads with MiXCR. The table lists around 130,000 distinct CDR3 sequences, approximately 13% of them singletons. This clonotype was counted a few times.

Sequenced sample: a population of CD138-negative cells sorted from bone marrow. V is TRBV7-9 and J is TRBJ2-3, with unresolved D. This receptor was identified in a donor at least 40 years old with multiple myeloma. CDR3 residues: CASSFHATDTQYF. CDR3 DNA sequence: TGTGCCAGCAGCTTCCACGCCACAGATACGCAGTATTTT.